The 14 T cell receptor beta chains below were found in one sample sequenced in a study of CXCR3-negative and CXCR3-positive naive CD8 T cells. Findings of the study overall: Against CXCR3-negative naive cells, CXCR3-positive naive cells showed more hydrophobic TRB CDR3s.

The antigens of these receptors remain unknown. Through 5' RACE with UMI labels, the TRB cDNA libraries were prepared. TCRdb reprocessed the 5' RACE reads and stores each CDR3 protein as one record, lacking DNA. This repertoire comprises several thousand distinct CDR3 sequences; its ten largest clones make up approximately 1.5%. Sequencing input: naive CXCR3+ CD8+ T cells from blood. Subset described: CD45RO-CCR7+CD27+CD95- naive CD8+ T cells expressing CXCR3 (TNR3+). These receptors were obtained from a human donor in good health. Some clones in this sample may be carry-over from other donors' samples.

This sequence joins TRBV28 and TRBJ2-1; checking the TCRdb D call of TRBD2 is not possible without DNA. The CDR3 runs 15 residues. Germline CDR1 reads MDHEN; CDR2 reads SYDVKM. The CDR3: CASSTRTSGSFEQFF.

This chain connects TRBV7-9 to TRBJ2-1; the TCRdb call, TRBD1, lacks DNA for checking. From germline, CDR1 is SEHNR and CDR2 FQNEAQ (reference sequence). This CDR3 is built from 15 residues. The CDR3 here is CASSSGQGVYNEQFF.

The CDR3 here is CSVAGQGMNTEAFF. The V call is TRBV29-1, the J call TRBJ1-1; lacking DNA, the TRBD1 call made by TCRdb goes unchecked. CDR1 and CDR2 from the germline V gene are SQVTM and ANQGSEA. The CDR3 loop spans 14 amino acids.

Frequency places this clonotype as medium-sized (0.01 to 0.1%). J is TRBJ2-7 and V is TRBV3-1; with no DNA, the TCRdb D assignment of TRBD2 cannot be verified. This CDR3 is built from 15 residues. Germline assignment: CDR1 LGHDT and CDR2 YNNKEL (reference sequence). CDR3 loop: CASSQLREVSYEQYF.

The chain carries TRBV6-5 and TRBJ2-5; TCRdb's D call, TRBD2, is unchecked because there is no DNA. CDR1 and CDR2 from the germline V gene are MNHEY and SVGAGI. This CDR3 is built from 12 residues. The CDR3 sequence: CASRAGVETQYF.

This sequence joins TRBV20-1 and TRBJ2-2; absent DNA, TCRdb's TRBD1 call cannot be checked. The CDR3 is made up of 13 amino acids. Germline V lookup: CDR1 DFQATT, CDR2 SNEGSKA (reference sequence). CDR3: CSAGTANTGELFF.

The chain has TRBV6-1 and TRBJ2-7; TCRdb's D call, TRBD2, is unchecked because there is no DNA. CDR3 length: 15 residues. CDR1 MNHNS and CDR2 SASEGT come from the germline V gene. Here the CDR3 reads CASSEISGASYEQYF.

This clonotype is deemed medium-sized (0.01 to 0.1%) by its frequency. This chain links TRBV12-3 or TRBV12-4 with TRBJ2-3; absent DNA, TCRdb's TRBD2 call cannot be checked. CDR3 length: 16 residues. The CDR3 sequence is CASSTIGAGGTDTQYF.

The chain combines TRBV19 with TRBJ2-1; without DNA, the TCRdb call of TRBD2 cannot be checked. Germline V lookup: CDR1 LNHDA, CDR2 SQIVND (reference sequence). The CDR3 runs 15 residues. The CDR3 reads CASSISASEYNEQFF.

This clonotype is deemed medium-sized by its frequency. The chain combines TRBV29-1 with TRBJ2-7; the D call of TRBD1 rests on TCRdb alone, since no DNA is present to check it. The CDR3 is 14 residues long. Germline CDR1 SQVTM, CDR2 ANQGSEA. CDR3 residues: CSVERDIPSGPQYF.

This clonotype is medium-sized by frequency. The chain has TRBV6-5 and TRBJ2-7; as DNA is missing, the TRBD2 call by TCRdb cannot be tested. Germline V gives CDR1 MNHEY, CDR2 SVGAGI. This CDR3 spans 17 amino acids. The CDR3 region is CASSPGLAGGPFYEQYF.

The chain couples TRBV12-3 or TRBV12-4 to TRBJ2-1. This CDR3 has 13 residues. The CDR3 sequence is CASRFETRHEQFF.

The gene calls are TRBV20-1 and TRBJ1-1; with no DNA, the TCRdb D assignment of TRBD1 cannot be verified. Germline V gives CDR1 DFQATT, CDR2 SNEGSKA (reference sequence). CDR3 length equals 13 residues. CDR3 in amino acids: CSAREQGRAEAFF.

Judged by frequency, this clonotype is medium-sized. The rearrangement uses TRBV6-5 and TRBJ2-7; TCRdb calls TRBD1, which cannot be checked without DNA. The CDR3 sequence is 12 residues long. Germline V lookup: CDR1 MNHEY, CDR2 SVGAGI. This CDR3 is CASSSPGYEQYF.